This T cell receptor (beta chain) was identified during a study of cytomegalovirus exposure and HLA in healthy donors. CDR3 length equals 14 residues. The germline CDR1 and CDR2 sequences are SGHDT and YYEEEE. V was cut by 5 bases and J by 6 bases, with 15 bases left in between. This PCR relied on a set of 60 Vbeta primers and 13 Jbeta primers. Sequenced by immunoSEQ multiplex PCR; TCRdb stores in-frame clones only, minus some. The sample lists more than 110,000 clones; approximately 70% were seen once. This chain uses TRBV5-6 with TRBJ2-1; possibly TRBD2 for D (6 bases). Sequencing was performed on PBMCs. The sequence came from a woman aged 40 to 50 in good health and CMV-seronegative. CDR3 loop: CASRRAGRANEQFF. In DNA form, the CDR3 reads TGTGCCAGCAGACGAGCGGGTCGGGCCAATGAGCAGTTCTTC.